The 27 T cell receptor beta chains presented below share a single source sample, sequenced in a study of PD-1 blockade in classical Hodgkin lymphoma. Here immunoSEQ multiplex PCR was the method, and the copy in TCRdb shows in-frame clones only, minus some. The sample holds nearly 100,000 clones; over 80% are singletons and the top ten take more than 9%. Exposure to brentuximab vedotin varied, and each patient had relapsed following autologous stem cell transplantation. Material: peripheral blood mononuclear cells (PBMCs), obtained at baseline. These receptors were taken from a human donor with classical Hodgkin lymphoma.

Notes on this clone: At the DNA level, this CDR3 is encoded by other sequences in the same sample as well. This sequence joins TRBV9 and TRBJ2-1; D gene ambiguous. This CDR3 spans 14 amino acids. The V end was cut by 2 bases, the J end by 4 bases, with 10 bases between. Germline V CDR1 and CDR2: SGDLS, YYNGEE. The CDR3 DNA follows: TGTGCCAGCAGCGTTAGGGCGGAGTACAATGAGCAGTTCTTC. Translated, it gives CASSVRAEYNEQFF.

This rearrangement joins TRBV5-8 to TRBJ2-1; TRBD2 matches at 8 bases. This CDR3 has 12 amino acids. Per the germline V gene, CDR1 is SGHTS and CDR2 is YDEGEE. Trimming cost V 7 bases and J 8 bases; bases outside gene matches: 5. The CDR3 loop is CASRGGKDEQFF. CDR3 in DNA: TGTGCCAGCCGGGGGGGCAAAGATGAGCAGTTCTTC.

This clone turned up a few times. The chain combines TRBV5-4 with TRBJ1-1; D not certain. Between the trimmed V and J ends, which lost 0 bases and 1 base, there was a span of 7 bases. The CDR3 is 14 residues long. Germline V gene lookup returns CDR1 SGHNT and CDR2 YYREEE (reference sequence). The CDR3 region is CASSLGLQNTEAFF. CDR3 DNA: TGTGCCAGCAGCTTGGGTCTTCAGAACACTGAAGCTTTCTTT.

The J gene is TRBJ1-3, the V gene TRBV28; TRBD1 is a possible D gene (6 bases). V lost 8 bases and J lost 4, with 15 bases in between. CDR3 length: 14 residues. Germline V lookup: CDR1 MDHEN, CDR2 SYDVKM. The CDR3 is CASRGGGAGNTIYF. The CDR3, as DNA: TGTGCCAGCCGTGGCGGGGGCGCCGGAAACACCATATATTTT.

The V call is TRBV30, the J call TRBJ2-3, with D possibly TRBD2 on 5 matching bases. This CDR3 is 12 amino acids long. Per germline, CDR1 GTSNPN and CDR2 SVGIG (reference sequence). Trimming pared 0 bases from V and 6 bases from J, leaving 7 bases between. CDR3 in amino acids: CAWSVGGDTQYF. Here the CDR3 DNA reads TGTGCCTGGAGTGTTGGCGGGGATACGCAGTATTTT.

The gene calls are TRBV10-1 and TRBJ2-7; 11 positions agree with TRBD2. The V gene's germline CDR1 is WNHNN and CDR2 SYGVQD (reference sequence). This CDR3 is 13 amino acids long. V trimming: 3 bases; J trimming: 10 bases; junction bases outside the gene matches: 5. CDR3 sequence reads: CASSDTSGGRQYF. The CDR3 DNA reads as TGCGCCAGCAGTGACACTAGCGGGGGACGCCAGTACTTC.

V is TRBV11-2 and J is TRBJ2-5; 13 bases align to TRBD2. CDR1 is SGHAT, CDR2 FQNNGV, per germline. The CDR3 extends over 15 amino acids. With 5 bases clipped from V and 5 bases from J, the junction kept 5 bases outside the gene matches. CDR3 nucleotides: TGTGCCAGCAGCCCAGGACTAGCGGGAGTGGAGACCCAGTACTTC. This encodes CASSPGLAGVETQYF.

The rearrangement uses TRBV10-3 and TRBJ2-7; D perhaps matches TRBD2 (5 bases). Germline CDR1 is ENHRY and CDR2 is SYGVKD. The CDR3 consists of 14 residues. The ends were cut back, 2 bases at V and 0 bases at J, with 8 bases in the middle. The DNA for the CDR3 is TGTGCCATCAGTGAGATAGGGAGCTCCTACGAGCAGTACTTC. It is translated as CAISEIGSSYEQYF.

This rearrangement joins TRBV19 to TRBJ2-1; 13 bases line up with TRBD2. V shed 5 bases and J 4 bases; nucleotides not matched to a gene: 5. This CDR3 has 16 residues. Germline V gene data show CDR1 as LNHDA and CDR2 as SQIVND (reference sequence). CDR3: CASSRTSGSTYNEQFF. The CDR3, as DNA: TGTGCCAGTAGTCGGACTAGCGGGAGCACATACAATGAGCAGTTCTTC.

The chain combines TRBV7-8 with TRBJ1-1; D might be TRBD1 (5 bases). V lost 5 bases and J 5 bases, leaving 12 bases between the germline ends. CDR3 length equals 13 residues. CDR1 is SGHVS, CDR2 FQNEAQ, per germline. The CDR3, as DNA: TGTGCCAGCAGCCCCACGGGGCGGACTGAAGCTTTCTTT. Translated: CASSPTGRTEAFF.

This chain connects TRBV7-3 to TRBJ2-7; 9 bases fit TRBD1. V shed 5 bases and J 7 bases; nucleotides not matched to a gene: 6. Germline-derived CDR1 and CDR2 are SGHTA and FQGTGA. There are 13 residues in the CDR3. CDR3 in amino acids: CASSTGGFMEQYF. Here the CDR3 DNA reads TGTGCCAGCAGCACAGGGGGCTTCATGGAGCAGTACTTC.

The CDR3 sequence: CASSKGPGWNTEAFF. The CDR3 nucleotides read TGTGCCAGCAGCAAGGGACCAGGATGGAACACTGAAGCTTTCTTT. The chain carries TRBV5-4 and TRBJ1-1; a possible D gene is TRBD1 (5 bases). The CDR3 extends over 15 amino acids. V lost 4 bases and J lost 1, with 14 bases in between. The V gene's germline CDR1 is SGHNT and CDR2 YYREEE (reference sequence).

The CDR3 coding sequence is TGTGCCAGCAGCTCGAGCGGGAGGCCGGTCTACAATGAGCAGTTCTTC. Protein: CASSSSGRPVYNEQFF. The chain combines TRBV7-2 with TRBJ2-1; 9 bases fit TRBD2. Germline V gives CDR1 SGHTA, CDR2 FQGNSA. The junction had 7 bases not matched to a gene; V was cut back by 4 bases and J by 3 bases. This CDR3 spans 16 amino acids.

The rearrangement joins TRBV4-2 to TRBJ1-5, with D uncertain. CDR3 length: 15 residues. Germline lookup yields CDR1 LGHNA and CDR2 YNFKEQ. Between the trimmed V and J ends, which lost 0 bases and 1 base, there was a span of 7 bases. The CDR3 reads CASSQEAGSNQPQHF. Written as DNA, the CDR3 is TGTGCCAGCAGCCAAGAGGCGGGGAGCAATCAGCCCCAGCATTTT.

CDR3 nucleotide sequence: TGTGCCAGCAGCTCGGGGCTCAATCAGCCCCAGCATTTT. Its translation is CASSSGLNQPQHF. The chain carries TRBV5-8 and TRBJ1-5, with D perhaps matching TRBD1 (5 bases). V shed 3 bases and J shed 3 bases, with 7 bases lying between them. The germline V gene has CDR1 SGHTS and CDR2 YDEGEE. CDR3 length: 13 amino acids.

The genes are TRBV28 and TRBJ1-1, with no clear D. Trimming cost V 8 bases and J 2 bases, with 12 bases left between them. The germline CDR1 and CDR2 sequences are MDHEN and SYDVKM. CDR3 size: 13 residues. The CDR3 region is CASGGRRNTEAFF. CDR3 DNA sequence: TGTGCCAGCGGAGGGAGAAGAAACACTGAAGCTTTCTTT. The full variable domain, its missing parts supplied by reference TRBV28 and TRBJ1-1, is DVKVTQSSRYLVKRTGEKVFLECVQDMDHENMFWYRQDPGLGLRLIYFSYDVKMKEKGDIPEGYSVSREKKERFSLILESASTNQTSMYLCASGGRRNTEAFFGQGTRLTVV.

The chain carries TRBV2 and TRBJ2-3; D is possibly TRBD2 (5 bases). Trimming cost V 5 bases and J 4 bases, with 7 bases left between them. The length of the CDR3 is 12 residues. Germline V gives CDR1 SNHLY, CDR2 FYNNEI. CDR3 coding DNA: TGTGCCAGCAGTCTAGCCCCAGATACGCAGTATTTT. Its protein is CASSLAPDTQYF.

The V gene is TRBV6-5, the J gene TRBJ1-1, with D unclear. CDR1 is MNHEY, CDR2 SVGAGI, per germline. Trimming pared 8 bases from V and 4 bases from J, leaving 23 bases between. The CDR3 is 16 amino acids. The CDR3 DNA is TGTGCCAGCCGTTTTGGACTCGCGGTCGGTCTCACTGAAGCTTTCTTT. Its translation is CASRFGLAVGLTEAFF.

V and J are TRBV5-1 and TRBJ2-5; TRBD2 matches at 10 bases. V was pared by 0 bases and J by 2 bases, with 4 bases of the junction left unmatched. The CDR3 consists of 16 residues. Germline CDR1 and CDR2: SGHRS and YFSETQ. DNA of the CDR3: TGCGCCAGCAGCTTGGGCAGCGGGAGGGAACAAGAGACCCAGTACTTC. It codes for CASSLGSGREQETQYF. The whole variable domain, filled in from reference TRBV5-1 and TRBJ2-5, reads KAGVTQTPRYLIKTRGQQVTLSCSPISGHRSVSWYQQTPGQGLQFLFEYFSETQRNKGNFPGRFSGRQFSNSRSEMNVSTLELGDSALYLCASSLGSGREQETQYFGPGTRLLVL.

In regard to this clone: The identical CDR3 is also encoded by other nucleotide sequences in the sample. This rearrangement joins TRBV15 to TRBJ2-5; a possible D gene is TRBD2 (5 bases). Trimming pared 3 bases from V and 3 bases from J, leaving 8 bases between. Germline lookup yields CDR1 LNHNV and CDR2 YYDKDF (reference sequence). This CDR3 is built from 13 residues. The CDR3 DNA is TGTGCCACCAGCAGCTCGGGGAAAGAGACCCAGTACTTC. It is translated as CATSSSGKETQYF.

The chain uses TRBV18 and TRBJ2-7; the D gene is possibly TRBD1 (6 bases). V was pared by 1 base and J by 7 bases, with 26 bases between. Per germline, CDR1 KGHSH and CDR2 LQKENI. This CDR3 has 18 residues. In DNA form, the CDR3 reads TGTGCCAGCTCACCACGGGCTCTCGTAGGGACACTTGGGTGGGAGCAGTACTTC. Translating gives CASSPRALVGTLGWEQYF.

This chain joins TRBV5-4 and TRBJ1-2; TRBD1 is a possible D gene (5 bases). The germline V gene encodes CDR1 SGHNT and CDR2 YYREEE (reference sequence). CDR3 length equals 15 residues. Trimming removed 1 base from V and 7 bases from J, with 17 bases in between. Here the CDR3 reads CASSLFVARVGGYTF. For the CDR3, the DNA is TGTGCCAGCAGCTTGTTCGTGGCCAGGGTGGGTGGCTACACCTTC.

The chain is built from TRBV14 and TRBJ1-1, with no clear D. The CDR3 contains 15 residues. V gave up 1 base and J gave up 5 bases, with 14 bases separating them. From germline, CDR1 is SGHDN and CDR2 FVKESK. The CDR3 region has the DNA TGTGCCAGCAGCCAAGTAGCGGGCGGTGGGACTGAAGCTTTCTTT. Translation gives CASSQVAGGGTEAFF.

The chain employs TRBV5-6 and TRBJ1-2, with D perhaps TRBD1 (5 bases). CDR1 and CDR2 (germline): SGHDT, YYEEEE. V was pared by 2 bases and J by 3 bases, with 14 bases between. The CDR3 sequence is 15 residues long. This CDR3 is CASSFTGRVDYGYTF. The CDR3 nucleotides are TGTGCCAGCAGCTTCACCGGCAGGGTGGACTATGGCTACACCTTC.

This sequence joins TRBV30 and TRBJ1-1, with 8 bases identical to TRBD1. The CDR3 runs 13 residues. V trimming: 2 bases; J trimming: 4 bases; junction bases outside the gene matches: 3. Germline assignment: CDR1 GTSNPN and CDR2 SVGIG (reference sequence). As DNA, the CDR3 is TGTGCCTGGAGTCAGGGGGCGAGCACTGAAGCTTTCTTT. Translating it yields CAWSQGASTEAFF.

The chain uses TRBV9 and TRBJ1-1; 7 bases match TRBD1. The V and J ends lost 9 bases and 2 bases, in that order; junction bases with no gene match: 7. CDR3 size: 13 residues. The germline gives CDR1 SGDLS, CDR2 YYNGEE. CDR3 residues: CATSRDSNTEAFF. CDR3 DNA: TGTGCCACCTCCCGGGACAGCAACACTGAAGCTTTCTTT.

The V gene is TRBV28, the J gene TRBJ2-3, with 16 bases lining up with TRBD2. This CDR3 has 17 residues. The germline gives CDR1 MDHEN, CDR2 SYDVKM. J was trimmed by 7 bases and V by 5 bases; bases with no gene match: 9. The DNA of the CDR3 is TGTGCCAGCAGTCCCGGGACTAGCGGGAGGGTCCCGAATACGCAGTATTTT. Its protein is CASSPGTSGRVPNTQYF.